The T cell receptor (beta chain) described here comes from a study of graft-versus-host responses after intestinal transplantation. Study information: Transplant types were multivisceral, liver-intestinal, or isolated intestinal.

Worth noting for this clone: Its specificity is not known.

Repertoires were generated with immunoSEQ multiplex PCR, while TCRdb's copy carries only in-frame clones and drops some. The table records about 40,000 clones, 95% of them present only once. Whole-study findings and limits: Present in recipient marrow, GvH clones included some that appeared first in ileum or blood.

This TCR came from a human donor who was the organ donor for an intestinal transplant. Sequenced here: unstimulated CD8+ T cells sorted from spleen or lymph node cells, sampled before transplant.

CDR3 nucleotide sequence: TGCGCCAGCAGCCAAAGGTGGGCCTCTGGAAACACCATATATTTT. The encoded protein is CASSQRWASGNTIYF. This chain uses TRBV4-1 with TRBJ1-3; no clear D gene. The CDR3 length is 15 residues. V gave up 2 bases and J gave up 0 bases, with 8 bases separating them. CDR1 and CDR2 from the germline V gene are MGHRA and YSYEKL.